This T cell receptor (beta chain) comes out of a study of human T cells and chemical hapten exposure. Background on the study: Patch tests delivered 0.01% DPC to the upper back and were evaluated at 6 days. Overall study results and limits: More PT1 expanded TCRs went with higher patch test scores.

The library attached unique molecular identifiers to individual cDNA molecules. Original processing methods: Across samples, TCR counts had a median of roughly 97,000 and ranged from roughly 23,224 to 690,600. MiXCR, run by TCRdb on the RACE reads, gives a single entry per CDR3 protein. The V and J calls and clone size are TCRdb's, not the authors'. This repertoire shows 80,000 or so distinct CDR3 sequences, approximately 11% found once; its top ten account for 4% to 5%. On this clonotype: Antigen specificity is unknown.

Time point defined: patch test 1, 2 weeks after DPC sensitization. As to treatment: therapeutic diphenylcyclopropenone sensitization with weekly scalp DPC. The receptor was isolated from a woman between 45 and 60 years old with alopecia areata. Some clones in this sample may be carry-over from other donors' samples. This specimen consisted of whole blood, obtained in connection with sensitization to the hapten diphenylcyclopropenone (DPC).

The CDR3: CASSLWDPPLAANPGNEQFF. The CDR3 nucleotides read TGTGCCAGCAGTTTATGGGACCCCCCGCTAGCGGCAAACCCCGGGAATGAGCAGTTCTTC. The rearrangement joins TRBV28 to TRBJ2-1; 7 nucleotides align to TRBD2. This CDR3 spans 20 amino acids. Trimming cost V 0 bases and J 7 bases; bases outside gene matches: 21. CDR1 is MDHEN and CDR2 is SYDVKM in the germline V gene. Variable domain in full (rest from reference TRBV28 and TRBJ2-1): DVKVTQSSRYLVKRTGEKVFLECVQDMDHENMFWYRQDPGLGLRLIYFSYDVKMKEKGDIPEGYSVSREKKERFSLILESASTNQTSMYLCASSLWDPPLAANPGNEQFFGPGTRLTVL.